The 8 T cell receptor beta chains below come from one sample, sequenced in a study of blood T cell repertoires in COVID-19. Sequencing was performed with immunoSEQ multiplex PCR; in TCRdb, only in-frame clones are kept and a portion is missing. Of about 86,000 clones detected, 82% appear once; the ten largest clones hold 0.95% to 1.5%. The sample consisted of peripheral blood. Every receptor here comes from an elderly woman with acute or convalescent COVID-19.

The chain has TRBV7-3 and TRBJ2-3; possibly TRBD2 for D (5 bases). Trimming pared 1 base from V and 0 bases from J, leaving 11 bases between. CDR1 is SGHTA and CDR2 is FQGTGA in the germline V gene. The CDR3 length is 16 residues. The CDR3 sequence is CASSLMSGSSTDTQYF. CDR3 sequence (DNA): TGTGCCAGCAGCTTAATGAGCGGATCTAGCACAGATACGCAGTATTTT.

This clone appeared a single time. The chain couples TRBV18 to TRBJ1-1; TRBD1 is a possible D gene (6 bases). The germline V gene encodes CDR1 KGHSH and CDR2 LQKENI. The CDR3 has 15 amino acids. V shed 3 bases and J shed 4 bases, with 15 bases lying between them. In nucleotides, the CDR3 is TGTGCCAGCTCACCCCAACAGGGCCCTGGCACTGAAGCTTTCTTT. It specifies CASSPQQGPGTEAFF. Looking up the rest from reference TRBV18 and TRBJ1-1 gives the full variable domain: NAGVMQNPRHLVRRRGQEARLRCSPMKGHSHVYWYRQLPEEGLKFMVYLQKENIIDESGMPKERFSAEFPKEGPSILRIQQVVRGDSAAYFCASSPQQGPGTEAFFGQGTRLTVV.

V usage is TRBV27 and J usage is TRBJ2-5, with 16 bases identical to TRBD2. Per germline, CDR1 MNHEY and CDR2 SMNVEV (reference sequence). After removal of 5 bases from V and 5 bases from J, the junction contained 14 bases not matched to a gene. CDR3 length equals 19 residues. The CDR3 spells CASSPIPGLAGGVRETQYF. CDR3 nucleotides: TGTGCCAGCAGTCCTATTCCGGGACTAGCGGGAGGGGTTAGGGAGACCCAGTACTTC.

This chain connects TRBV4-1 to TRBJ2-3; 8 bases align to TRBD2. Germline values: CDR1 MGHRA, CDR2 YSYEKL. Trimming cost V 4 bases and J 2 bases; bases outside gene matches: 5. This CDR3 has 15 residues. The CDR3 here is CASSRGTRYTDTQYF. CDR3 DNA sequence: TGCGCCAGCAGCCGAGGGACTAGGTACACAGATACGCAGTATTTT.

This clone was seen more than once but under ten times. The CDR3 sequence: CASSTTGPSNQPQHF. CDR3 nucleotide sequence: TGTGCCAGTAGTACCACAGGTCCCAGCAATCAGCCCCAGCATTTT. V gene TRBV19 combines with J gene TRBJ1-5; D perhaps matches TRBD1 (5 bases). Trimming cost V 4 bases and J 1 base, with 11 bases left between them. This CDR3 is 15 amino acids long. Germline CDR1 LNHDA, CDR2 SQIVND (reference sequence).

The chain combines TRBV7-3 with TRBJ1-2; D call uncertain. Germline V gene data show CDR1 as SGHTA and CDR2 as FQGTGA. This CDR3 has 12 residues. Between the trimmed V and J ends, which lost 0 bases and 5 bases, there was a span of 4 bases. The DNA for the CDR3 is TGTGCCAGCAGCTTAACCGGTTATGGCTACACCTTC. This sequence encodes CASSLTGYGYTF.

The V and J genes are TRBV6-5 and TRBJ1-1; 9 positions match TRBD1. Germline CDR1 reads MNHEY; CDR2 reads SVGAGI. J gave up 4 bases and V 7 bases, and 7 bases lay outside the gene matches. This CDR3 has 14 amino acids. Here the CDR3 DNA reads TGTGCCAGCACCTTTACGGACAGGGGCACTGAAGCTTTCTTT. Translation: CASTFTDRGTEAFF.

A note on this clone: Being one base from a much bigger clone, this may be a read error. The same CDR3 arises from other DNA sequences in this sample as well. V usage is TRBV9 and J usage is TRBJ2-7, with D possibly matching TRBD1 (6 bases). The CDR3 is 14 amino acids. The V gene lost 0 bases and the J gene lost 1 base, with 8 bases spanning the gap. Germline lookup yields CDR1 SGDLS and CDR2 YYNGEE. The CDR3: CASSVGDTSYEQYF. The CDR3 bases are TGTGCCAGCAGCGTAGGGGACACTTCCTACGAGCAGTACTTC.